A selection of T cell receptor beta chains follows, all from one sample in a study of blood T cell repertoires in COVID-19. Using immunoSEQ multiplex PCR, the repertoire was profiled, and TCRdb retains in-frame clones only, with some absent. The data contain about 70,000 clones, around three quarters of them singletons. The specimen was peripheral blood. The receptors here all came from a human donor in a cohort sampled during active COVID-19. Both conserved end residues are part of each CDR3. The D gene is left open where the match is weak. Size values are once, few and many counts, or a class for expanded clones, and some rows have none.

cdr3_length clone_size j_call v_call d_call cdr3_nt cdr3_aa
14 few TRBJ2-7 TRBV27 . TGTGCCAGCAGGAAACAGGGTCCCAACTACGAGCAGTACTTC CASRKQGPNYEQYF
14 . TRBJ2-7 TRBV19 . TGTGCCAGTACGTCCGAGGCTGATCGGTACGAGCAGTACTTC CASTSEADRYEQYF
15 . TRBJ2-1 TRBV19 TRBD2 TGTGCCAGTACCCCCGGGACTAGCGGAGACAATGAGCAGTTCTTC CASTPGTSGDNEQFF
16 . TRBJ1-5 TRBV18 TRBD1 TGTGCCAGCTCACCACCGGGACAGGGGGCCAGGCAGCCCCAGCATTTT CASSPPGQGARQPQHF
15 . TRBJ2-3 TRBV24-1 . TGTGCCACCAGTGATTTGTCGGGGTACACAGATACGCAGTATTTT CATSDLSGYTDTQYF
13 . TRBJ1-1 TRBV2 . TGTGCCAGCAGAGACCCACGGGGGGGTGAAGCTTTCTTT CASRDPRGGEAFF
16 once TRBJ2-1 TRBV18 . TGTGCCAGCTCACGAGCCAGGGCGAGCTCCTACAATGAGCAGTTCTTC CASSRARASSYNEQFF
16 . TRBJ2-2 TRBV2 TRBD1 TGTGCCAGCAGCGCTGGACAGGGGGCTAACACCGGGGAGCTGTTTTTT CASSAGQGANTGELFF
13 . TRBJ2-5 TRBV19 . TGTGCCAGTAGTATCGGGGGTTTTGAGACCCAGTACTTC CASSIGGFETQYF
17 . TRBJ2-7 TRBV5-8 TRBD1 TGTGCCAGCAGCTGGCTCATCACCGGGACAGCTATCTACGAGCAGTACTTC CASSWLITGTAIYEQYF
17 . TRBJ1-5 TRBV10-3 . TGTGCCATCAGTGGAACTGCTCTCCGTGAGGGCAATCAGCCCCAGCATTTT CAISGTALREGNQPQHF
16 . TRBJ2-1 TRBV7-2 . TGTGCCAGCAGCTTAGCACAGGGTGGGCCCTACAATGAGCAGTTCTTC CASSLAQGGPYNEQFF
18 . TRBJ2-7 TRBV3-1/TRBV3-2 TRBD2 TGTGCCAGCAGCCAGGGGGACACACTAGCGGGAGGAACCTACGAGCAGTACTTC CASSQGDTLAGGTYEQYF
15 . TRBJ2-3 TRBV7-2 TRBD1 TGTGCCAGCAGCGAGACGGGTCCAGGGGGAGATACGCAGTATTTT CASSETGPGGDTQYF
16 . TRBJ2-6 TRBV3-1/TRBV3-2 . TGTGCCAGCAGCCAAGACAATCCGAGCGGGGCCAACGTCCTGACTTTC CASSQDNPSGANVLTF
15 . TRBJ1-2 TRBV9 . TGTGCCAGCAGCGTAAAAGAGGGGGCTAACTATGGCTACACCTTC CASSVKEGANYGYTF